One sample yielded the 28 T cell receptor beta chains listed below, sequenced in a study of technical replicates of blood from a few donors. This table comes from immunoSEQ multiplex PCR, and its TCRdb copy is limited to in-frame clones, with some not included. The data show approximately 100,000 clones, with roughly 95% seen just once and 0.2% to 0.25% held by the top ten. The sequenced material came from T cells isolated from PBMCs. All receptors derive from a human donor in good health.

The rearrangement links TRBV19 to TRBJ2-7, with 8 bases aligning to TRBD2. Germline loops: CDR1 LNHDA, CDR2 SQIVND (reference sequence). V lost 9 bases to trimming and J lost 6 bases; unmatched junction nucleotides: 16. The CDR3 has 15 residues. In DNA form, the CDR3 reads TGTGCCAGCCGCGAACTGGGACTAGGCGGTGGCGAGCAGTACTTC. Translated, it gives CASRELGLGGGEQYF.

V usage is TRBV6-1 and J usage is TRBJ2-4, with TRBD1 as a possible D gene (6 bases). The CDR3 runs 13 residues. CDR1 and CDR2 (germline): MNHNS, SASEGT. Trimming shortened V by 3 bases and J by 7 bases, and 10 bases separated the two germline ends. The CDR3 spells CASSDTGHNIQYF. The DNA for the CDR3 is TGTGCCAGCAGTGACACGGGACATAACATTCAGTACTTC.

V gene TRBV4-1 combines with J gene TRBJ2-5; 10 bases map to TRBD2. With 5 bases clipped from V and 3 bases from J, the junction kept 6 bases outside the gene matches. The CDR3 extends over 15 amino acids. Germline V lookup: CDR1 MGHRA, CDR2 YSYEKL. CDR3 sequence: CASSYRTSGKETQYF. Written as DNA, the CDR3 is TGCGCCAGCAGCTACCGGACTAGCGGAAAAGAGACCCAGTACTTC.

CDR3 sequence reads: CASSLYFQGNTEAFF. In DNA form, the CDR3 reads TGTGCCAGCAGTTTATATTTCCAGGGAAACACTGAAGCTTTCTTT. The chain carries TRBV27 and TRBJ1-1; the D gene is possibly TRBD1 (5 bases). Trimming took 1 base from V and 2 from J, leaving 11 bases between them. This CDR3 is 15 amino acids long. CDR1 is MNHEY and CDR2 is SMNVEV in the germline V gene (reference sequence).

The V call is TRBV4-1, the J call TRBJ2-3, with D tentatively TRBD1 (6 bases). Trimming took off 1 base at V and 3 bases at J, with 20 bases between the two ends. The V gene's germline CDR1 is MGHRA and CDR2 YSYEKL. The CDR3 consists of 18 residues. The CDR3 protein is CASSQGKMTQGFTDTQYF. The CDR3 DNA reads as TGCGCCAGCAGCCAAGGAAAGATGACTCAGGGGTTTACAGATACGCAGTATTTT.

The chain is built from TRBV19 and TRBJ1-1; D gene ambiguous. Germline CDR1 reads LNHDA; CDR2 reads SQIVND (reference sequence). The CDR3 sequence is 14 residues long. V dropped 3 bases and J dropped 1 base, with 9 bases sitting between them. In DNA form, the CDR3 reads TGTGCCAGTAGTATCAGAGGCGGGAACACTGAAGCTTTCTTT. This translates into CASSIRGGNTEAFF.

The chain links TRBV5-1 to TRBJ1-2; D remains ambiguous. V was clipped by 2 bases and J by 6 bases, with 11 bases between them. The germline CDR1 and CDR2 sequences are SGHRS and YFSETQ. The CDR3 covers 13 residues. The CDR3 DNA sequence: TGCGCCAGCAGCTTAAGAGGCCGGGATGGCTACACCTTC. It encodes CASSLRGRDGYTF.

V is TRBV15 and J is TRBJ2-2, with a possible D match to TRBD2 (7 bases). The CDR3 totals 16 residues. CDR1 is LNHNV, CDR2 YYDKDF, per germline (reference sequence). The V and J ends lost 4 bases and 1 base respectively, with 13 bases between them. The CDR3, as DNA: TGTGCCACCAGCACGGGGGGCAGGGGGAACACCGGGGAGCTGTTTTTT. This gives the protein CATSTGGRGNTGELFF.

The chain carries TRBV7-6 and TRBJ1-2; TRBD1 matches at 7 bases. Losses at the gene ends were 5 bases for V and 8 bases for J; bases not matched to a gene: 11. The CDR3 runs 14 residues. Germline V gives CDR1 SGHVS, CDR2 FNYEAQ. As DNA, the CDR3 is TGTGCCAGCAGCCAAACAGGGGACGGTGACGGCTACACCTTC. It translates to CASSQTGDGDGYTF.

V usage is TRBV2 and J usage is TRBJ2-4; 11 nucleotides line up with TRBD2. J gave up 6 bases and V 8 bases, and 6 bases lay outside the gene matches. The CDR3 covers 14 residues. Germline V gives CDR1 SNHLY, CDR2 FYNNEI. Here the CDR3 reads CASGTSGNLNIQYF. The DNA of the CDR3 is TGTGCCAGCGGGACTAGCGGAAATTTAAACATTCAGTACTTC.

This clone was recorded once. The chain links TRBV9 to TRBJ1-1, with D unclear. Trimming took 3 bases from V and 4 from J, leaving 10 bases between them. CDR1 and CDR2 from the germline V gene are SGDLS and YYNGEE. The CDR3 covers 13 residues. CDR3 nucleotide sequence: TGTGCCAGCAGCGCGGGAGGAGGCACTGAAGCTTTCTTT. Encoded protein: CASSAGGGTEAFF.

The chain joins TRBV29-1 to TRBJ2-5; 9 bases map to TRBD2. CDR3 length: 13 amino acids. Germline lookup yields CDR1 SQVTM and CDR2 ANQGSEA. Unmatched junction bases numbered 4, after V lost 4 bases and J lost 4 bases. CDR3 loop: CSVVVAGVETQYF. The CDR3 DNA sequence: TGCAGCGTTGTGGTAGCGGGAGTAGAGACCCAGTACTTC.

The chain uses TRBV29-1 and TRBJ2-2, with no clear D. The V and J ends lost 3 bases and 4 bases respectively, with 6 bases between them. The germline gives CDR1 SQVTM, CDR2 ANQGSEA. The CDR3 covers 12 residues. Here the CDR3 DNA reads TGCAGCGTTGAGATAGTCACCGGGGAGCTGTTTTTT. Its translation is CSVEIVTGELFF.

In this sample, this clone turned up once. The genes are TRBV5-1 and TRBJ2-1; D perhaps matches TRBD2 (6 bases). Germline V CDR1 and CDR2: SGHRS, YFSETQ. Trimming cost V 2 bases and J 2 bases, with 14 bases left between them. The CDR3 covers 16 residues. The CDR3 DNA reads TGCGCCAGCAGCTTAGGACTACTTTATCCCTACAATGAGCAGTTCTTC. The encoded protein is CASSLGLLYPYNEQFF. Based on the CDR3 plus reference TRBV5-1 and TRBJ2-1, the full variable domain is KAGVTQTPRYLIKTRGQQVTLSCSPISGHRSVSWYQQTPGQGLQFLFEYFSETQRNKGNFPGRFSGRQFSNSRSEMNVSTLELGDSALYLCASSLGLLYPYNEQFFGPGTRLTVL.

The V call is TRBV19, the J call TRBJ2-1; TRBD2 aligns across 9 bases. Germline V gives CDR1 LNHDA, CDR2 SQIVND (reference sequence). CDR3 length equals 14 residues. The trim removed 6 bases at V and 9 bases at J, leaving 9 bases unmatched. The CDR3 bases are TGTGCCAGTAGGAATAGCGGGAGTTATCGTGAGCAGTTCTTC. This sequence encodes CASRNSGSYREQFF.

In nucleotides, the CDR3 is TGTGCCAGCAGTTACTCGATTCTGGCTGAAAAACTGTTTTTT. Translation gives CASSYSILAEKLFF. The rearrangement uses TRBV6-5 and TRBJ1-4; the D is unclear. V lost 0 bases to trimming and J lost 7 bases, with 9 bases between them. CDR1 MNHEY and CDR2 SVGAGI come from the germline V gene. This CDR3 contains 14 residues.

This clone was seen only once. The V gene is TRBV7-8, the J gene TRBJ1-5, with TRBD1 matching over 8 bases. V gave up 1 base and J gave up 3 bases; unmatched junction bases: 5. The CDR3 runs 16 residues. Germline V gene lookup returns CDR1 SGHVS and CDR2 FQNEAQ. For the CDR3, the DNA is TGTGCCAGCAGCTTAGAACTGGGACAGGACAATCAGCCCCAGCATTTT. Its protein is CASSLELGQDNQPQHF.

V gene TRBV5-6 combines with J gene TRBJ1-1; a weak D match, TRBD1 (6 bases). With 4 bases removed from V and 10 bases from J, the gap between germline ends came to 23 bases. The CDR3 covers 15 residues. From germline, CDR1 is SGHDT and CDR2 YYEEEE. The CDR3 bases are TGTGCCAGCAGCCGGTACGACCGGGACGGGGGGCTAGCTTTCTTT. Protein product: CASSRYDRDGGLAFF. The complete variable domain, with remaining parts taken from reference TRBV5-6 and TRBJ1-1, reads DAGVTQSPTHLIKTRGQQVTLRCSPKSGHDTVSWYQQALGQGPQFIFQYYEEEERQRGNFPDRFSGHQFPNYSSELNVNALLLGDSALYLCASSRYDRDGGLAFFGQGTRLTVV.

This chain links TRBV2 with TRBJ1-1; no reliable D call. Trimming removed 8 bases at V and 8 bases at J, with 9 bases between. The germline V gene has CDR1 SNHLY and CDR2 FYNNEI. The CDR3 is made up of 10 amino acids. The CDR3 bases are TGTGCCAGCCGCTCGGGAGAAGCTTTCTTT. It encodes CASRSGEAFF.

The chain carries TRBV10-3 and TRBJ1-2; 7 bases map to TRBD1. CDR3 length equals 17 residues. Germline lookup yields CDR1 ENHRY and CDR2 SYGVKD. J gave up 4 bases and V 0 bases, and 11 bases lay outside the gene matches. CDR3 DNA sequence: TGTGCCATCAGTGAGTCGTCTGGACAGGCAGCCCCCTATGGCTACACCTTC. It encodes CAISESSGQAAPYGYTF.

The chain uses TRBV20-1 and TRBJ2-3; D remains unclear. CDR1 and CDR2 (germline): DFQATT, SNEGSKA (reference sequence). CDR3 length equals 10 residues. Trimming pared 6 bases from V and 6 bases from J, leaving 7 bases between. CDR3 region: CSARSDTQYF. The CDR3 DNA reads TGCAGTGCCCGGAGCGATACGCAGTATTTT.

The chain combines TRBV6-1 with TRBJ2-7; TRBD1 matches at 7 bases. The length of the CDR3 is 17 residues. In germline, CDR1 is MNHNS, CDR2 SASEGT. Trimming took 4 bases from V and 5 from J; bases not matched to a gene: 17. The CDR3 protein is CASSGWGPLDRVHEQYF. DNA for the CDR3: TGTGCCAGCAGTGGCTGGGGGCCACTTGACAGGGTACACGAGCAGTACTTC.

This sequence joins TRBV4-1 and TRBJ2-5, with 8 bases fitting TRBD1. The ends lost 1 base at V and 2 bases at J; junction bases unmatched: 3. This CDR3 contains 15 residues. Germline loops: CDR1 MGHRA, CDR2 YSYEKL. The CDR3 protein is CASSQGRTGQETQYF. CDR3 nucleotides: TGCGCCAGCAGCCAAGGAAGGACAGGGCAAGAGACCCAGTACTTC.

This chain connects TRBV10-3 to TRBJ2-1, with D possibly being TRBD2 (5 bases). CDR3 size: 15 residues. The ends were cut back, 4 bases at V and 7 bases at J, with 17 bases in the middle. Germline CDR1 reads ENHRY; CDR2 reads SYGVKD. CDR3 residues: CAISGDTTTGNEQFF. The CDR3 DNA is TGTGCCATCAGTGGAGACACCACGACGGGGAATGAGCAGTTCTTC.

The chain is built from TRBV7-9 and TRBJ2-7, with 8 bases that match TRBD1. The V segment lost 4 bases and the J segment 1 base; nucleotides outside the gene matches: 3. Germline-derived CDR1 and CDR2 are SEHNR and FQNEAQ (reference sequence). The CDR3 length is 14 residues. The CDR3 loop is CASSSGTGSYEQYF. DNA for the CDR3: TGTGCCAGCAGCTCCGGGACAGGATCCTACGAGCAGTACTTC. Full variable domain (remainder filled in from reference TRBV7-9 and TRBJ2-7): DTGVSQNPRHKITKRGQNVTFRCDPISEHNRLYWYRQTLGQGPEFLTYFQNEAQLEKSRLLSDRFSAERPKGSFSTLEIQRTEQGDSAMYLCASSSGTGSYEQYFGPGTRLTVT.

The chain couples TRBV6-1 to TRBJ1-1; a weak D match, TRBD1 (5 bases). Germline lookup yields CDR1 MNHNS and CDR2 SASEGT. The CDR3 extends over 16 amino acids. V dropped 3 bases and J dropped 5 bases, with 19 bases sitting between them. The CDR3 is CASSDAAAGGRTEAFF. The CDR3 DNA is TGTGCCAGCAGTGATGCCGCGGCGGGGGGACGAACTGAAGCTTTCTTT.

There are a few counts of this clone. The rearrangement joins TRBV15 to TRBJ1-1; 8 positions agree with TRBD1. The germline V gene has CDR1 LNHNV and CDR2 YYDKDF (reference sequence). V shed 3 bases, J shed 10 bases, and the junction held 4 bases outside the gene matches. CDR3 length: 12 residues. The DNA for the CDR3 is TGTGCCACCAGCAGGGCCGGGACAGGAGCTTTCTTT. Its protein is CATSRAGTGAFF.

The rearrangement links TRBV5-4 to TRBJ1-1; the D is unclear. The germline V and J ends were trimmed by 1 base and 3 bases, with 16 bases remaining between them. Germline V lookup: CDR1 SGHNT, CDR2 YYREEE (reference sequence). The CDR3 loop spans 16 amino acids. CDR3 coding DNA: TGTGCCAGCAGCTTGTGGGGTTTTGTGCGGGACACTGAAGCTTTCTTT. It is translated as CASSLWGFVRDTEAFF. Drawing the rest from reference TRBV5-4 and TRBJ1-1, the complete variable domain is ETGVTQSPTHLIKTRGQQVTLRCSSQSGHNTVSWYQQALGQGPQFIFQYYREEENGRGNFPPRFSGLQFPNYSSELNVNALELDDSALYLCASSLWGFVRDTEAFFGQGTRLTVV.